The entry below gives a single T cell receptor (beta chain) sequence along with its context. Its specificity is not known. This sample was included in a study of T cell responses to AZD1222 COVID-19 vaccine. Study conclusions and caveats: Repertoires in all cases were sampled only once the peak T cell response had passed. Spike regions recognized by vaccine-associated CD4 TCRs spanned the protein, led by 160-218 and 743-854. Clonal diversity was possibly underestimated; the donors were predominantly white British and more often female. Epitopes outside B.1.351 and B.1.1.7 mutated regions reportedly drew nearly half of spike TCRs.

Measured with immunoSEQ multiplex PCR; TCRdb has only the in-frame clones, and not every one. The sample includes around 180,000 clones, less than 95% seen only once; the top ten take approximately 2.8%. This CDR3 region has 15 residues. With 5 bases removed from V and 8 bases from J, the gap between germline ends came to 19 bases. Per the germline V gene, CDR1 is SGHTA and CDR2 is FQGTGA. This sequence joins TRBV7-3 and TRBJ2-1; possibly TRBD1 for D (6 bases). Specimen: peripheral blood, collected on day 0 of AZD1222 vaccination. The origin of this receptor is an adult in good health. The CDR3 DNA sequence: TGTGCCAGCAGCCCCGACCCAGGGGCAATCGATGAGCAGTTCTTC. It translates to CASSPDPGAIDEQFF.